The next 15 T cell receptor beta chains were all read from a single sample in a study of blood T cell repertoires in COVID-19. Clones were read by immunoSEQ multiplex PCR, and TCRdb kept only the in-frame ones, dropping some. The table has about 210,000 clones, around 80% seen once. Sequenced input: peripheral blood. Receptors were obtained from a woman in her thirties or forties with acute or convalescent COVID-19.

J is TRBJ2-1 and V is TRBV5-1; 9 bases are shared with TRBD2. Germline CDR1 is SGHRS and CDR2 is YFSETQ. There are 16 residues in the CDR3. The trim removed 3 bases at V and 4 bases at J, leaving 8 bases unmatched. The CDR3 sequence: CASSYGSGSGYNEQFF. CDR3 coding DNA: TGCGCCAGCAGCTACGGTAGCGGGAGCGGTTACAATGAGCAGTTCTTC.

This clone was picked up one time. CDR3 sequence (DNA): TGTGCCAGCTCACCTAGCGGGGTTGATGGCTACACCTTC. As protein: CASSPSGVDGYTF. The genes are TRBV18 and TRBJ1-2; D uncertain. This CDR3 is 13 amino acids long. With 3 bases removed from V and 6 bases from J, the gap between germline ends came to 11 bases. Germline-derived CDR1 and CDR2 are KGHSH and LQKENI.

The V and J genes are TRBV12-3 or TRBV12-4 and TRBJ2-7; tentative D call: TRBD1 (6 bases). The CDR3 contains 12 residues. V lost 7 bases, J lost 5 bases, and 12 bases lay in between. Here the CDR3 reads CASTKTGNEQYF. CDR3 DNA sequence: TGTGCCAGCACCAAAACAGGGAACGAGCAGTACTTC.

The chain couples TRBV7-8 to TRBJ2-3; D might be TRBD1 (8 bases). CDR1 is SGHVS, CDR2 FQNEAQ, per germline. Trimming took 1 base from V and 9 from J, leaving 20 bases between them. This CDR3 has 16 residues. CDR3 residues: CASSLDGRGGTGTQYF. The CDR3 DNA follows: TGTGCCAGCAGCTTAGACGGCAGGGGAGGGACAGGCACGCAGTATTTT.

This chain joins TRBV18 and TRBJ1-3, with 8 bases fitting TRBD1. Looked up from germline, CDR1 is KGHSH and CDR2 is LQKENI. The CDR3 totals 17 residues. V gave up 1 base and J gave up 0 bases; unmatched junction bases: 5. The CDR3 region is CASSPLPTGGSGNTIYF. CDR3 sequence (DNA): TGTGCCAGCTCACCACTACCTACAGGGGGCTCTGGAAACACCATATATTTT.

The chain recombines TRBV5-6 with TRBJ2-7; no clear D gene. Germline CDR1 is SGHDT and CDR2 is YYEEEE. The V gene lost 4 bases and the J gene lost 5 bases, with 13 bases spanning the gap. The CDR3 loop spans 13 amino acids. CDR3 sequence: CASSHRTVDEQYF. DNA for the CDR3: TGTGCCAGCAGCCACCGAACAGTCGACGAGCAGTACTTC.

The chain uses TRBV7-9 and TRBJ2-5; the D gene is possibly TRBD1 (7 bases). Germline CDR1 reads SEHNR; CDR2 reads FQNEAQ (reference sequence). CDR3 length: 16 residues. V was clipped by 4 bases and J by 3 bases, with 18 bases between them. Here the CDR3 reads CASSSHGQEGEETQYF. In nucleotides, the CDR3 is TGTGCCAGCAGCTCTCACGGACAGGAGGGGGAAGAGACCCAGTACTTC.

V and J are TRBV5-1 and TRBJ1-1; D is unresolved. The germline gives CDR1 SGHRS, CDR2 YFSETQ. Trimming cost V 0 bases and J 0 bases, with 9 bases left between them. CDR3 size: 15 residues. The CDR3 bases are TGCGCCAGCAGCTTGGGAGGGTACATGAACACTGAAGCTTTCTTT. Residues: CASSLGGYMNTEAFF.

This clone was detected once. V is TRBV7-9 and J is TRBJ1-2; no definite D call. Germline CDR1 reads SEHNR; CDR2 reads FQNEAQ (reference sequence). Trimming stripped 4 bases from V and 4 bases from J, with 7 bases between. CDR3 length: 12 residues. For the CDR3, the DNA is TGTGCCAGCAGCTCCGGAGGCTATGGCTACACCTTC. It encodes CASSSGGYGYTF.

The rearrangement uses TRBV25-1 and TRBJ2-5; D call uncertain. CDR3 length: 13 amino acids. Germline CDR1 MGHDK, CDR2 SYGVNS. V was cut by 3 bases and J by 9 bases, with 14 bases left in between. This chain's CDR3 is CASSEEYRRAQYF. The CDR3 DNA sequence: TGTGCCAGCAGTGAGGAGTATAGGCGAGCCCAGTACTTC.

The chain employs TRBV27 and TRBJ2-3; a possible D gene is TRBD2 (6 bases). Germline V gives CDR1 MNHEY, CDR2 SMNVEV (reference sequence). This CDR3 comprises 14 residues. Between the trimmed V and J ends, which lost 5 bases and 6 bases, there was a span of 15 bases. CDR3 DNA sequence: TGTGCCAGCAGTCTCGAATTGGGGAGGGATACGCAGTATTTT. Translating gives CASSLELGRDTQYF.

The V gene is TRBV9, the J gene TRBJ2-1; TRBD2 is a possible D gene (7 bases). The V end was cut by 0 bases, the J end by 6 bases, with 16 bases between. This CDR3 comprises 16 residues. Germline V gene lookup returns CDR1 SGDLS and CDR2 YYNGEE. The CDR3 loop reads CASSVDLRGRANEQFF. The DNA of the CDR3 is TGTGCCAGCAGCGTAGACCTAAGGGGGAGGGCCAATGAGCAGTTCTTC.

The rearrangement uses TRBV27 and TRBJ1-2, with D perhaps TRBD1 (5 bases). The CDR3 extends over 15 amino acids. The V gene's germline CDR1 is MNHEY and CDR2 SMNVEV (reference sequence). Deletions cut 3 bases from V and 7 bases from J, with 18 bases between. The CDR3 loop reads CASSLAQGIASGYTF. CDR3 nucleotides: TGTGCCAGCAGTTTGGCGCAGGGAATTGCTTCTGGCTACACCTTC.

V is TRBV19 and J is TRBJ2-2, with 7 positions matching TRBD1. The CDR3 length is 15 residues. Unmatched junction bases numbered 5, after V lost 6 bases and J lost 1 base. Germline V gives CDR1 LNHDA, CDR2 SQIVND (reference sequence). CDR3 in amino acids: CASRLTGLNTGELFF. In DNA form, the CDR3 reads TGTGCCAGTAGGCTGACAGGGCTGAACACCGGGGAGCTGTTTTTT.

The CDR3 bases are TGTGCCAGCAGCTCGGGGGGGGAGGGTGAAAAACTGTTTTTT. Residues: CASSSGGEGEKLFF. The gene calls are TRBV5-4 and TRBJ1-4, with D perhaps TRBD1 (5 bases). The CDR3 consists of 14 residues. Germline loops: CDR1 SGHNT, CDR2 YYREEE (reference sequence). V lost 3 bases and J lost 7, with 13 bases in between.